Listed here are 11 T cell receptor beta chains from one sample, sequenced in a study of T-cell memory formation after mild COVID-19 (dated by TCRdb to the early 2020s). The library was generated by 5' RACE. This sample was sequenced with an Illumina NovaSeq 6000. The raw public reads went through TCRdb reprocessing: fastp at Q25, MiXCR clone calling, in-frame beta chains kept. Rows matching on CDR3 protein sequence are summarized as one entry with the most common DNA and genes. The sample profile shows over 450,000 distinct CDR3 sequences; roughly 22% of them were found once. The top ten clones comprise around 12% of the sample. Sequenced: PBMCs or a T cell subset sorted from them (not recorded which). Source of these receptors: an adult woman who had mild COVID-19 (a few samples of this study predate the infection). The sample titles of this study are shuffled in the database, so cell type and time point are left out; the donor was told from shared clones.

The chain recombines TRBV9 with TRBJ2-7, with 7 bases that match TRBD2. Trimming at V came to 0 bases and at J to 2 bases, leaving 2 bases not matched to a gene. Looked up from germline, CDR1 is SGDLS and CDR2 is YYNGEE. CDR3 length equals 14 residues. This CDR3 reads CASSVEGGAYEQYF. The CDR3 DNA follows: TGTGCCAGCAGCGTAGAGGGAGGGGCCTACGAGCAGTACTTC.

This chain joins TRBV11-2 and TRBJ1-1; D is uncertain. Between the trimmed V and J ends, which lost 5 bases and 4 bases, there was a span of 14 bases. Per germline, CDR1 SGHAT and CDR2 FQNNGV. The CDR3 loop spans 14 amino acids. The CDR3 nucleotides are TGTGCCAGCAGCCGAAGCTTGTTCGCCACTGAAGCTTTCTTT. Its protein product is CASSRSLFATEAFF.

This clonotype turned up a few times. The chain carries TRBV20-1 and TRBJ1-2; 10 nucleotides match TRBD1. The CDR3 contains 12 residues. Unmatched junction bases numbered 3, after V lost 3 bases and J lost 8 bases. CDR1 is DFQATT and CDR2 is SNEGSKA in the germline V gene (reference sequence). This chain's CDR3 is CSARDRGSGYTF. The CDR3, as DNA: TGCAGTGCTAGGGACAGGGGGTCCGGCTACACCTTC.

The chain recombines TRBV4-3 with TRBJ2-3; D might be TRBD2 (6 bases). CDR3 size: 16 residues. Between the trimmed V and J ends, which lost 3 bases and 6 bases, there was a span of 19 bases. Germline CDR1 LGHNA, CDR2 YSLEER. The CDR3 spells CASSQTVRGGGDTQYF. The CDR3, as DNA: TGCGCCAGCAGCCAGACGGTTCGTGGCGGAGGGGATACGCAGTATTTT.

This clonotype was counted only a few times. J is TRBJ1-2 and V is TRBV7-2; no definite D call. Trimming left V 5 bases short and J 4 bases short, with 5 bases between. The germline CDR1 and CDR2 sequences are SGHTA and FQGNSA. The CDR3 consists of 11 residues. The CDR3 sequence is CASSRIYGYTF. The CDR3 DNA reads TGTGCCAGCAGCCGAATCTATGGCTACACCTTC. Complete variable domain (other parts from reference TRBV7-2 and TRBJ1-2): GAGVSQSPSNKVTEKGKDVELRCDPISGHTALYWYRQSLGQGLEFLIYFQGNSAPDKSGLPSDRFSAERTGGSVSTLTIQRTQQEDSAVYLCASSRIYGYTFGSGTRLTVV.

The chain combines TRBV20-1 with TRBJ2-1; perhaps TRBD2 as D (6 bases). The CDR3 covers 11 residues. Germline CDR1 and CDR2: DFQATT and SNEGSKA (reference sequence). Trimming shortened V by 1 base and J by 10 bases, and 8 bases separated the two germline ends. CDR3 in amino acids: CSARAGREQFF. The CDR3 DNA follows: TGCAGTGCTAGAGCGGGGAGGGAGCAGTTCTTC.

This clonotype was detected a few times. The V gene is TRBV5-5, the J gene TRBJ1-1; no clear D. This CDR3 comprises 14 residues. The germline V gene encodes CDR1 SGHKS and CDR2 YYEKEE (reference sequence). Trimming took 1 base from V and 1 from J, leaving 8 bases between them. CDR3 sequence reads: CASSLLVENTEAFF. In DNA, the CDR3 is TGTGCCAGCAGCTTGTTGGTAGAGAACACTGAAGCTTTCTTT.

The chain links TRBV9 to TRBJ1-1; D possibly corresponds to TRBD1 (5 bases). V lost 3 bases to trimming and J lost 1 base, with 10 bases between them. From germline, CDR1 is SGDLS and CDR2 YYNGEE. CDR3 size: 14 residues. CDR3 sequence reads: CASSGDGWNTEAFF. DNA for the CDR3: TGTGCCAGCAGCGGGGACGGATGGAACACTGAAGCTTTCTTT.

The rearrangement uses TRBV12-3 or TRBV12-4 and TRBJ2-1, with D perhaps TRBD2 (6 bases). The CDR3 is 12 residues long. Trimming took 4 bases from V and 10 from J, leaving 11 bases between them. CDR3 sequence reads: CASSSRREEQFF. The CDR3, as DNA: TGTGCCAGCAGTTCACGGCGGGAAGAGCAGTTCTTC.

This clonotype was detected only a few times. V is TRBV18 and J is TRBJ2-7; D unclear. V was trimmed by 1 base and J by 2 bases, leaving 12 bases between them. Per the germline V gene, CDR1 is KGHSH and CDR2 is LQKENI. This CDR3 region has 15 residues. The CDR3 region is CASSPRAQKTYEQYF. CDR3 nucleotides: TGTGCCAGCTCACCACGGGCCCAGAAAACCTACGAGCAGTACTTC.

This chain connects TRBV6-5 to TRBJ2-2; the D gene could be TRBD1 or TRBD2 (6 bases each). CDR1 is MNHEY and CDR2 is SVGAGI in the germline V gene. The CDR3 runs to 17 residues. Trimming pared 0 bases from V and 3 bases from J, leaving 14 bases between. The CDR3: CASSYSGGTEDTGELFF. The CDR3 DNA reads as TGTGCCAGCAGTTACTCAGGGGGGACCGAGGACACCGGGGAGCTGTTTTTT.